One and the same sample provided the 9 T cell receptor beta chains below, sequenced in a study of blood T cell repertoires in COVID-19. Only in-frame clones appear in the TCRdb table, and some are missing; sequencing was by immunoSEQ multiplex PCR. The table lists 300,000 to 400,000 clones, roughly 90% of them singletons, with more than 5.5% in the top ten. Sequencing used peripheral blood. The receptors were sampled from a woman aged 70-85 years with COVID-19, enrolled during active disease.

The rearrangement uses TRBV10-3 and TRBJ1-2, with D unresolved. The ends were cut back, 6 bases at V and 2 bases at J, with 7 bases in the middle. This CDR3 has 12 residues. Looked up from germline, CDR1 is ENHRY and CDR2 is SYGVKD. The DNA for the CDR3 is TGTGCCATCAGGAGCGAGAACTATGGCTACACCTTC. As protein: CAIRSENYGYTF.

The CDR3, as DNA: TGTGCCAGCAGCGGGGGGGCCGTCGGCACAGATACGCAGTATTTT. It codes for CASSGGAVGTDTQYF. V gene TRBV7-8 combines with J gene TRBJ2-3; tentative D call: TRBD2 (7 bases). Per germline, CDR1 SGHVS and CDR2 FQNEAQ. This CDR3 spans 15 amino acids. With 5 bases removed from V and 1 base from J, the gap between germline ends came to 13 bases.

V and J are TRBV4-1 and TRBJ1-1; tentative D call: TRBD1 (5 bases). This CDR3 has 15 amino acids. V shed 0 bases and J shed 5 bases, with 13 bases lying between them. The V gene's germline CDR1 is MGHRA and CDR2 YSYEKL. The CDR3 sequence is CASSQDRQLVTEAFF. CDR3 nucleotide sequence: TGCGCCAGCAGCCAAGATCGACAGCTAGTGACTGAAGCTTTCTTT.

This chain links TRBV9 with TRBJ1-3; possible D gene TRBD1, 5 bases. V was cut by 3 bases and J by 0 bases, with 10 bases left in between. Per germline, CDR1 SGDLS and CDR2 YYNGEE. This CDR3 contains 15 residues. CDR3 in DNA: TGTGCCAGCAGCGGACAGACGATCTCTGGAAACACCATATATTTT. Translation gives CASSGQTISGNTIYF.

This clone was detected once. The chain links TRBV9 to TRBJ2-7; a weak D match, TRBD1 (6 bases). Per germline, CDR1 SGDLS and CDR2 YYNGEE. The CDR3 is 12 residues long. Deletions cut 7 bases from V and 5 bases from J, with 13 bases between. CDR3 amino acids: CASSRDTNEQYF. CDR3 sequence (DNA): TGTGCCAGCTCCCGGGACACGAACGAGCAGTACTTC.

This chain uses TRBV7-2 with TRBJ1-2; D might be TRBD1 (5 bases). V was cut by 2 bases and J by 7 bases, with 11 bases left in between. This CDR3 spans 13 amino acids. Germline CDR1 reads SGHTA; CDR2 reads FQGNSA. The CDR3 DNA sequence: TGTGCCAGCAGCTTAACGGGGGAGGCTGGCTACACCTTC. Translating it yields CASSLTGEAGYTF.

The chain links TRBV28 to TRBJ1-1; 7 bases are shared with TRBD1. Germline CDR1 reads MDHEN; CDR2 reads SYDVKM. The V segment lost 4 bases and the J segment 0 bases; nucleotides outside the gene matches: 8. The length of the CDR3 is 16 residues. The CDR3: CASSSQGGYMNTEAFF. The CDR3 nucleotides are TGTGCCAGCAGTTCCCAGGGGGGCTACATGAACACTGAAGCTTTCTTT. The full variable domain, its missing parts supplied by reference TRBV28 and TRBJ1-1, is DVKVTQSSRYLVKRTGEKVFLECVQDMDHENMFWYRQDPGLGLRLIYFSYDVKMKEKGDIPEGYSVSREKKERFSLILESASTNQTSMYLCASSSQGGYMNTEAFFGQGTRLTVV.

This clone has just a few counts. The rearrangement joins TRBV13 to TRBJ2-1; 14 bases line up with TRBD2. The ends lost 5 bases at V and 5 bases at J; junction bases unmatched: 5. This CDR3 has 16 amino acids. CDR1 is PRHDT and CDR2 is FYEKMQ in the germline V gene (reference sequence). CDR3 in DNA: TGTGCCAGCAGCCCGAGACTAGCGGGGGGGCACAATGAGCAGTTCTTC. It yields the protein CASSPRLAGGHNEQFF.

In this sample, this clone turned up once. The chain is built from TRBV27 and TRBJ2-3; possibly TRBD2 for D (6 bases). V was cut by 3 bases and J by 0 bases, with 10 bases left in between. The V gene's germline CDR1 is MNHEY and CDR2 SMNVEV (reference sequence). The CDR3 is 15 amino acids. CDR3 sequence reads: CASSFGTSSTDTQYF. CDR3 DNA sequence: TGTGCCAGCAGTTTTGGGACTTCCAGCACAGATACGCAGTATTTT.